This TCR beta chain was documented in a study of regulatory T cells in long-lasting Graves disease. Study-wide findings and caveats: Lower TCR diversity was seen in persistent Graves' patients than in newly diagnosed ones. There was favoring of TRBV28, TRBJ1-2 and TRBJ2-5 in persistent disease.

The sample holds many counts of this clonotype. Its antigen remains unidentified. V dropped 2 bases and J dropped 3; count of bases not matched to a gene: 3. Germline CDR1 is SGHAT and CDR2 is FQNNGV. This CDR3 comprises 15 residues. The time point here: newly diagnosed GD, antithyroid drugs for less than 3 months. Researchers made the TCR library from RNA that was extracted from PBMCs. A volume of approximately 9 milliliters of peripheral blood was collected in EDTA tubes. Relying on iRepertoire HTBI primers and Arm-PCR of CDR3 regions, the team built TCR beta libraries. In the original processing: Identified segments across samples numbered some 62 TRBV and about 13 TRBJ. TCRdb used MiXCR to reprocess the multiplex PCR reads, holding one entry per CDR3 protein. The V and J calls follow TCRdb's processing rather than the paper's. The sample lists roughly 420,000 distinct CDR3 sequences; roughly 15% were seen once.

The TCR sequence derives from a female donor with Graves disease. V is TRBV11-2 and J is TRBJ1-5, with TRBD1 matching 8 bases. Source: peripheral blood mononuclear cells (PBMCs), taken at new diagnosis, from a patient treated with antithyroid drugs. As DNA, the CDR3 is TGTGCCAGCAGCTTAACAGGGGGGGTCAATCAGCCCCAGCATTTT. This translates into CASSLTGGVNQPQHF.